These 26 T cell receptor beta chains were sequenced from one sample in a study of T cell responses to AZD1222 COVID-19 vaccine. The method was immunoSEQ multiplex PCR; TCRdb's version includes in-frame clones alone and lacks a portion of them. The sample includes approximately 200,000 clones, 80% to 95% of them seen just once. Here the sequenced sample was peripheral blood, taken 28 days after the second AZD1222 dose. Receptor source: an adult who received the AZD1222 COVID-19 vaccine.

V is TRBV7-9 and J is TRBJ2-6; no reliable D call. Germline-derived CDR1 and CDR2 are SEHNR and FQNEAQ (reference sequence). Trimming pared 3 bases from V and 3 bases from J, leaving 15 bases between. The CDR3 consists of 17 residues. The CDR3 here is CASSFGQRVLGANVLTF. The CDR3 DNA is TGTGCCAGCAGCTTTGGGCAAAGGGTTCTTGGGGCCAACGTCCTGACTTTC.

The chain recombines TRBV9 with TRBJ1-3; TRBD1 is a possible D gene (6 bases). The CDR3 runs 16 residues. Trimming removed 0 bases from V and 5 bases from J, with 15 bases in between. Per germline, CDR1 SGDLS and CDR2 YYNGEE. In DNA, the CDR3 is TGTGCCAGCAGCGTAGGGTCTGGACAGCCTCGAAACACCATATATTTT. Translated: CASSVGSGQPRNTIYF.

Here the CDR3 reads CASSFGQGAYSGNTIYF. The CDR3 region has the DNA TGTGCCAGCAGCTTCGGACAGGGGGCATACTCTGGAAACACCATATATTTT. The chain carries TRBV7-2 and TRBJ1-3; 11 bases line up with TRBD1. This CDR3 comprises 17 residues. CDR1 SGHTA and CDR2 FQGNSA come from the germline V gene. Unmatched junction bases numbered 4, after V lost 3 bases and J lost 0 bases.

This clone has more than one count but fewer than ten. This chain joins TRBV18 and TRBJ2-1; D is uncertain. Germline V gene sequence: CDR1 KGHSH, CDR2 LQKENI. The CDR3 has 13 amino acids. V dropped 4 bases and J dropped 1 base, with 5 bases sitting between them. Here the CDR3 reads CASSLESYNEQFF. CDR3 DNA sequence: TGTGCCAGCTCACTAGAATCCTACAATGAGCAGTTCTTC.

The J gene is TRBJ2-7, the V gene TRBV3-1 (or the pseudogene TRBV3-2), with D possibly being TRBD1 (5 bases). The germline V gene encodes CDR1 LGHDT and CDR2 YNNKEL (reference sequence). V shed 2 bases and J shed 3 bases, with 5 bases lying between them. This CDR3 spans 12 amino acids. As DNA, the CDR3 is TGTGCCAGCAGCCAAACAGGCTACGAGCAGTACTTC. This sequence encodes CASSQTGYEQYF.

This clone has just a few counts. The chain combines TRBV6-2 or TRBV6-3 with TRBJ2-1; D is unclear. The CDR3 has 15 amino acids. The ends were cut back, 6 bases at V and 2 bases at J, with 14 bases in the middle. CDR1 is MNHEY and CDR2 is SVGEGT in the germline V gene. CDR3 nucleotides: TGTGCCAGCAGCCTTACTGGCGCAACCTACAATGAGCAGTTCTTC. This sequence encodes CASSLTGATYNEQFF.

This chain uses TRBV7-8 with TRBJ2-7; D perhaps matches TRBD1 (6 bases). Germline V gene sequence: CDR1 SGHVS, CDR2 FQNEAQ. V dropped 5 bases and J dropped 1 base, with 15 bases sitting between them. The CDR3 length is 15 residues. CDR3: CASSLLGGQSYEQYF. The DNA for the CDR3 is TGTGCCAGCAGCCTCCTAGGGGGACAATCCTACGAGCAGTACTTC.

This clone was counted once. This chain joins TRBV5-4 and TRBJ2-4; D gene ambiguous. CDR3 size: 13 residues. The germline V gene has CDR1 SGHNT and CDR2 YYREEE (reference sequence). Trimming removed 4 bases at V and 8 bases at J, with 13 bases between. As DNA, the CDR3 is TGTGCCAGCAGCCCAGCCGTTGGGGACATTCAGTACTTC. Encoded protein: CASSPAVGDIQYF.

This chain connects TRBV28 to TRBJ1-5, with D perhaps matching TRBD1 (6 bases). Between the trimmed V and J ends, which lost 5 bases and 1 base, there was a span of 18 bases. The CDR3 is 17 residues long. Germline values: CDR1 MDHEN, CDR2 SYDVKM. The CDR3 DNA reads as TGTGCCAGCAGTCCCCCCCACAGGGTACGGAGCAATCAGCCCCAGCATTTT. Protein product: CASSPPHRVRSNQPQHF. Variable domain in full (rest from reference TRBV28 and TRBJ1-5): DVKVTQSSRYLVKRTGEKVFLECVQDMDHENMFWYRQDPGLGLRLIYFSYDVKMKEKGDIPEGYSVSREKKERFSLILESASTNQTSMYLCASSPPHRVRSNQPQHFGDGTRLSIL.

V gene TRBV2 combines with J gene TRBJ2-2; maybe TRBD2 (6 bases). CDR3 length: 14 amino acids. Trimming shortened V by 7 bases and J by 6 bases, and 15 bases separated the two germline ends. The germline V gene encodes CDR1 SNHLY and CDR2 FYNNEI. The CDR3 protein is CASKFSGAPGELFF. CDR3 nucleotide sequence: TGTGCCAGCAAGTTTAGCGGAGCTCCCGGGGAGCTGTTTTTT. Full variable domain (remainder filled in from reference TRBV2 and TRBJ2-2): EPEVTQTPSHQVTQMGQEVILRCVPISNHLYFYWYRQILGQKVEFLVSFYNNEISEKSEIFDDQFSVERPDGSNFTLKIRSTKLEDSAMYFCASKFSGAPGELFFGEGSRLTVL.

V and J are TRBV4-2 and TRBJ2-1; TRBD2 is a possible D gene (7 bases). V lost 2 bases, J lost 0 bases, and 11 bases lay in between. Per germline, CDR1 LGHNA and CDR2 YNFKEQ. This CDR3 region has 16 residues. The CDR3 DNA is TGTGCCAGCAGCCAAAGGGGGGGCAACTCCTACAATGAGCAGTTCTTC. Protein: CASSQRGGNSYNEQFF.

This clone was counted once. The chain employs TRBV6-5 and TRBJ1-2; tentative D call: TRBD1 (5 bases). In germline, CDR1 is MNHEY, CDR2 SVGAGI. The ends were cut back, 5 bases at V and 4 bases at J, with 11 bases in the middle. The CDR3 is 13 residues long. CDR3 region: CASSPGTTYGYTF. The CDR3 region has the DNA TGTGCCAGCAGTCCTGGGACGACCTATGGCTACACCTTC.

The CDR3 bases are TGTGCCAGCAGCTCCGGCTTAAACGGTGGCTACACCTTC. It codes for CASSSGLNGGYTF. The chain joins TRBV28 to TRBJ1-2, with no clear D. Germline V gene lookup returns CDR1 MDHEN and CDR2 SYDVKM. V lost 6 bases, J lost 7 bases, and 15 bases lay in between. The CDR3 is 13 residues long.

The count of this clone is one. The CDR3 sequence is CASSRTVSNSPLHF. The DNA for the CDR3 is TGTGCCAGCAGTCGGACGGTTTCTAATTCACCCCTCCACTTT. The V call is TRBV27, the J call TRBJ1-6, with D uncertain. Germline V gene sequence: CDR1 MNHEY, CDR2 SMNVEV (reference sequence). Trimming stripped 5 bases from V and 6 bases from J, with 11 bases between. The CDR3 is made up of 14 amino acids.

The CDR3 here is CASSLSGTGGGYEQYF. CDR3 coding DNA: TGCGCCAGCAGCTTATCCGGGACAGGGGGCGGATACGAGCAGTACTTC. This rearrangement joins TRBV5-1 to TRBJ2-7; TRBD1 matches at 12 bases. The CDR3 is 16 residues long. Germline CDR1 reads SGHRS; CDR2 reads YFSETQ. V trimming: 2 bases; J trimming: 4 bases; junction bases outside the gene matches: 7.

The DNA for the CDR3 is TGTGCCAGCAGTTTAGAGGGATTTAGCAATCAGCCCCAGCATTTT. Translating it yields CASSLEGFSNQPQHF. The V call is TRBV27, the J call TRBJ1-5; D gene ambiguous. V lost 2 bases and J 0 bases, leaving 8 bases between the germline ends. The CDR3 has 15 amino acids. Germline assignment: CDR1 MNHEY and CDR2 SMNVEV (reference sequence).

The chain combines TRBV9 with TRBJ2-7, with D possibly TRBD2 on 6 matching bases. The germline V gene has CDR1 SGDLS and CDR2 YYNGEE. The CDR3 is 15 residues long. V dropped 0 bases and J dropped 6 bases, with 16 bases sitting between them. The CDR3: CASSVEYAAGREQYF. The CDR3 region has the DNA TGTGCCAGCAGCGTAGAGTACGCCGCGGGGCGCGAGCAGTACTTC.

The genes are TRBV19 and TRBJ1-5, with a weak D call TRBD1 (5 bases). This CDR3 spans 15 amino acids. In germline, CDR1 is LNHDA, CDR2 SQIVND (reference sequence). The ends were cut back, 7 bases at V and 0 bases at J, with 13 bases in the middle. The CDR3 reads CASTTGEGSNQPQHF. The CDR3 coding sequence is TGTGCCAGTACCACGGGGGAGGGTAGCAATCAGCCCCAGCATTTT. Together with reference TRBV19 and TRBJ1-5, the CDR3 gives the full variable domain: DGGITQSPKYLFRKEGQNVTLSCEQNLNHDAMYWYRQDPGQGLRLIYYSQIVNDFQKGDIAEGYSVSREKKESFPLTVTSAQKNPTAFYLCASTTGEGSNQPQHFGDGTRLSIL.

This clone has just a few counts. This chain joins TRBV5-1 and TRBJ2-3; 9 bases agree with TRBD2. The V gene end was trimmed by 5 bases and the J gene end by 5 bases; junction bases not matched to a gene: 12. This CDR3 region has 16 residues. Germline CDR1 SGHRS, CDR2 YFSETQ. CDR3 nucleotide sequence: TGCGCCAGCAGGCACATAATAGCGGGAGAGGGAGATACGCAGTATTTT. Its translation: CASRHIIAGEGDTQYF.

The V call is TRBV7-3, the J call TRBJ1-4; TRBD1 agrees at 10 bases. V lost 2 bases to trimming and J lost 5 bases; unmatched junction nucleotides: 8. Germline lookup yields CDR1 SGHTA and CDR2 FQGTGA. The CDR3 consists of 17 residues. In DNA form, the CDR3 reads TGTGCCAGCAGCTTATATCGTGTGGGACAGGGGAATGAAAAACTGTTTTTT. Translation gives CASSLYRVGQGNEKLFF.

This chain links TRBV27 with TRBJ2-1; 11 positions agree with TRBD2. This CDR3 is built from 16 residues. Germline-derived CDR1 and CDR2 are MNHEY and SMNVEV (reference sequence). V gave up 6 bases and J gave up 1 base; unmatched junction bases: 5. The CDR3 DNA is TGTGCCAGCAGCTCCGGGACTAGCGGTTCCTACAATGAGCAGTTCTTC. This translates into CASSSGTSGSYNEQFF.

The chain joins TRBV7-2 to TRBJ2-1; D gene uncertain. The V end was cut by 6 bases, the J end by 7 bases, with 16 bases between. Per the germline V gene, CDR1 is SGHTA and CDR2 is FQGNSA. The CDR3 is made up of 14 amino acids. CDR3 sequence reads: CASSPLRVGNEQFF. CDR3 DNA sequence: TGTGCCAGCAGTCCACTCCGGGTCGGGAATGAGCAGTTCTTC.

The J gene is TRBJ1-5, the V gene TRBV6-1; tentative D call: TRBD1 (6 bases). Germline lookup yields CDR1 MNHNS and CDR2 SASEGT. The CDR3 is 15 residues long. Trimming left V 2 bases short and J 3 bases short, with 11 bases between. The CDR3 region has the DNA TGTGCCAGCAGTGAACCGGGACAAAACAATCAGCCCCAGCATTTT. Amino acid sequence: CASSEPGQNNQPQHF.

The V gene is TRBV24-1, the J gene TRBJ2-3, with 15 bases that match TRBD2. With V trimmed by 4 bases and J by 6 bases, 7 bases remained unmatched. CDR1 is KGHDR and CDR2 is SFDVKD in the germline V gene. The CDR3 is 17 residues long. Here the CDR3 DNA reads TGTGCCACCAGTGAGCCGGGACTAGCGGGAGGTTGGGATACGCAGTATTTT. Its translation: CATSEPGLAGGWDTQYF.

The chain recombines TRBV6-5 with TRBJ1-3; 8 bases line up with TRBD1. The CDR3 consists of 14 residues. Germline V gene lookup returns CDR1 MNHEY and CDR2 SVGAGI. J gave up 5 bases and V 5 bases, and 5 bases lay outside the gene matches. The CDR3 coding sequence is TGTGCCAGCAGTCCAGGGGGCAATAGAAACACCATATATTTT. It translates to CASSPGGNRNTIYF.

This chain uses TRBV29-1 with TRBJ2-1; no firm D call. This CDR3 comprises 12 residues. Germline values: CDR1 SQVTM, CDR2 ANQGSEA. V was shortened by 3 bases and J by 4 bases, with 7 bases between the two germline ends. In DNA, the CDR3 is TGCAGCGTTGACTGGCCTTACAATGAGCAGTTCTTC. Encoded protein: CSVDWPYNEQFF.